Reported below is one T cell receptor (beta chain). This sample is part of a study of T cells expressing NK-cell markers. The overall study: Repertoire data for TCR beta were derived from sorted T cells (CD3+CD56+NKG2C+, CD3+CD56+NKG2C- and CD3+CD56-NKG2C+).

TCRdb re-called the 5' RACE reads and catalogs CDR3 proteins one per entry, DNA excluded. The sample has 140,000 or so distinct CDR3 sequences, and its top ten clones hold roughly 12%. The sequence came from a man younger than 35 in good health. The sequencing sample was made of blood T cells: a sorted CD56 or NKG2C T cell subset, CD4+ or CD8+ T cells, or bulk PBMC T cells (not recorded which).

The CDR3 reads CASSLLGHRGPETQYF. This sequence joins TRBV13 and TRBJ2-5; with no DNA, the TCRdb D assignment of TRBD1 cannot be verified. Germline assignment: CDR1 PRHDT and CDR2 FYEKMQ (reference sequence). The CDR3 sequence is 16 residues long. Full variable domain (missing parts from reference TRBV13 and TRBJ2-5): AAGVIQSPRHLIKEKRETATLKCYPIPRHDTVYWYQQGPGQDPQFLISFYEKMQSDKGSIPDRFSAQQFSDYHSELNMSSLELGDSALYFCASSLLGHRGPETQYFGPGTRLLVL.